This T cell receptor (beta chain) was captured in a study of blood T cell repertoires in COVID-19. The V and J ends lost 6 bases and 5 bases respectively, with 18 bases between them. CDR3 length: 15 amino acids. CDR1 MDHEN and CDR2 SYDVKM come from the germline V gene. Some clones are missing from TCRdb's copy, which holds only in-frame ones; the method was immunoSEQ multiplex PCR. This sample carries 170,000 or so clones, 90% of them seen once, and the ten largest clones take approximately 0.56%. This rearrangement joins TRBV28 to TRBJ2-3; D possibly corresponds to TRBD2 (6 bases). Sequencing used peripheral blood. The TCR sequence derives from a man aged 50-60 years with acute or convalescent COVID-19. CDR3 nucleotide sequence: TGTGCCAGCAGCCTTCCCGGGGGAGTGGGAGATACGCAGTATTTT. Translation: CASSLPGGVGDTQYF.